These 6 T cell receptor beta chains were all obtained from the same sample, sequenced in a study of cytomegalovirus exposure and HLA in healthy donors. This PCR relied on a set of 60 Vbeta primers and 13 Jbeta primers. Profiling relied on immunoSEQ multiplex PCR, and the TCRdb table lists in-frame clones only, not all of them. The sample includes around 150,000 clones, roughly 80% of them seen just once. Sequenced input: PBMCs. The receptors come from a man between 18 and 35 years old in good health and CMV-seronegative.

A few counts support this clone. The chain is built from TRBV2 and TRBJ1-1, with TRBD1 identical over 7 bases. The V gene end was trimmed by 4 bases and the J gene end by 3 bases; junction bases not matched to a gene: 8. This CDR3 contains 15 residues. Germline loops: CDR1 SNHLY, CDR2 FYNNEI. The CDR3 protein is CASSGRDRVDTEAFF. In DNA, the CDR3 is TGTGCCAGCAGTGGACGTGACAGGGTGGACACTGAAGCTTTCTTT. The full variable domain, with the rest looked up from reference TRBV2 and TRBJ1-1, is EPEVTQTPSHQVTQMGQEVILRCVPISNHLYFYWYRQILGQKVEFLVSFYNNEISEKSEIFDDQFSVERPDGSNFTLKIRSTKLEDSAMYFCASSGRDRVDTEAFFGQGTRLTVV.

This clone was found a few times. The CDR3 DNA reads TGTGCTAGTGGTTTGGTACAGGGAACACCGATCGGCGATCAGCCCCAGCATTTT. Translating gives CASGLVQGTPIGDQPQHF. The V gene is TRBV12-5, the J gene TRBJ1-5; tentative D call: TRBD1 (6 bases). CDR1 is LGHNT and CDR2 is FRNRAP in the germline V gene. There are 18 residues in the CDR3. Trimming shortened V by 0 bases and J by 5 bases, and 20 bases separated the two germline ends.

In its sample, this clone was seen once. The CDR3 loop reads CASSKVGQGVYEQYF. The CDR3 bases are TGCGCCAGCAGCAAGGTGGGACAGGGGGTCTACGAGCAGTACTTC. The rearrangement links TRBV4-1 to TRBJ2-7; the match to TRBD1 covers 11 bases. V gave up 5 bases and J gave up 3 bases; unmatched junction bases: 6. Germline CDR1 is MGHRA and CDR2 is YSYEKL. The CDR3 is 15 residues long.

The rearrangement uses TRBV28 and TRBJ2-5, with TRBD2 as a possible D gene (7 bases). Germline V gene lookup returns CDR1 MDHEN and CDR2 SYDVKM. Trimming shortened V by 10 bases and J by 1 base, and 19 bases separated the two germline ends. The CDR3 totals 15 residues. The CDR3 bases are TGTGCCACCCGGGGGGCGCCGGGATTCCAAGAGACCCAGTACTTC. This translates into CATRGAPGFQETQYF.

The chain carries TRBV5-6 and TRBJ2-3, with D unresolved. Germline CDR1 SGHDT, CDR2 YYEEEE. Trimming stripped 6 bases from V and 0 bases from J, with 17 bases between. The CDR3 is 16 amino acids. The CDR3 bases are TGTGCCAGCACCCTCCGCCAACAGCCTAGCACAGATACGCAGTATTTT. Translation: CASTLRQQPSTDTQYF.

The chain couples TRBV5-1 to TRBJ2-5, with a tentative D call TRBD2 (5 bases). V lost 0 bases and J 11 bases, leaving 20 bases between the germline ends. Germline V CDR1 and CDR2: SGHRS, YFSETQ. This CDR3 is built from 15 residues. DNA of the CDR3: TGCGCCAGCAGCTTGGATCCCGGCGTAGCGAGGGAGCAGTACTTC. Residues: CASSLDPGVAREQYF.